The 27 T cell receptor beta chains listed next were all sequenced from one sample in a study of cytomegalovirus exposure and HLA in healthy donors. PCR primers comprised 60 Vbeta and 13 Jbeta primers. TCRdb's copy holds only in-frame clones and misses some; the assay was immunoSEQ multiplex PCR. The table lists 150,000 to 200,000 clones, 68% of them singletons. Material: PBMCs. Receptors were obtained from a woman aged 35 to 49 in good health and CMV-seropositive.

This clone was counted between two and nine times. Other nucleotide sequences from this sample produce the same CDR3. This chain uses TRBV6-5 with TRBJ1-2; D unresolved. The V gene lost 5 bases and the J gene lost 2 bases, with 6 bases spanning the gap. The CDR3 runs 12 residues. Germline V lookup: CDR1 MNHEY, CDR2 SVGAGI. The CDR3 DNA sequence: TGTGCCAGCAGTGGCCAGAACTATGGCTACACCTTC. The encoded protein is CASSGQNYGYTF.

In its sample, this clone was seen a few times. The genes are TRBV5-6 and TRBJ2-1; D gene ambiguous. CDR3 length: 13 residues. CDR1 SGHDT and CDR2 YYEEEE come from the germline V gene. Trimming stripped 0 bases from V and 3 bases from J, with 4 bases between. The CDR3 coding sequence is TGTGCCAGCAGCTTGGACAGCTACAATGAGCAGTTCTTC. The encoded protein is CASSLDSYNEQFF.

DNA of the CDR3: TGTGCCAGCAGTCGCGGGACAGGGTTAGGGAATGAGCAGTTCTTC. This gives the protein CASSRGTGLGNEQFF. V usage is TRBV27 and J usage is TRBJ2-1; the match to TRBD1 covers 9 bases. The CDR3 sequence is 15 residues long. Germline CDR1 MNHEY, CDR2 SMNVEV (reference sequence). With 5 bases clipped from V and 7 bases from J, the junction kept 9 bases outside the gene matches.

In its sample, this clone was seen a few times. The rearrangement joins TRBV9 to TRBJ2-2; 10 nucleotides line up with TRBD2. CDR1 SGDLS and CDR2 YYNGEE come from the germline V gene. The CDR3 covers 16 residues. J was trimmed by 5 bases and V by 4 bases; bases with no gene match: 8. CDR3 sequence: CASSPSSGGHTGELFF. The CDR3 region has the DNA TGTGCCAGCAGCCCCTCTAGCGGGGGCCATACCGGGGAGCTGTTTTTT.

This clone was counted once. The V gene is TRBV28, the J gene TRBJ1-1; possibly TRBD1 for D (6 bases). Per germline, CDR1 MDHEN and CDR2 SYDVKM. The V gene lost 5 bases and the J gene lost 8 bases, with 15 bases spanning the gap. There are 13 residues in the CDR3. The CDR3 nucleotides are TGTGCCAGCAGTACCGGACAGTATAAAGAAGCTTTCTTT. This codes for CASSTGQYKEAFF.

The genes are TRBV28 and TRBJ1-5; 7 nucleotides line up with TRBD1. The J segment lost 6 bases and the V segment lost 3 bases, leaving 14 bases of the junction unmatched. Germline values: CDR1 MDHEN, CDR2 SYDVKM. The length of the CDR3 is 17 residues. This CDR3 is CASSFPRTGVRIQPQHF. Written as DNA, the CDR3 is TGTGCCAGCAGTTTCCCGCGGACAGGTGTTCGCATTCAGCCCCAGCATTTT.

This clone was observed at least ten times. This chain links TRBV9 with TRBJ2-7; the D gene is possibly TRBD1 (5 bases). CDR1 is SGDLS, CDR2 YYNGEE, per germline. Trimming took off 0 bases at V and 3 bases at J, with 10 bases between the two ends. The CDR3 length is 14 residues. DNA of the CDR3: TGTGCCAGCAGCGTAGGAGCGACAGACTACGAGCAGTACTTC. It specifies CASSVGATDYEQYF.

The table lists this clone with a few counts. The chain is built from TRBV6-6 and TRBJ1-1; 9 nucleotides align to TRBD1. Unmatched junction bases numbered 8, after V lost 8 bases and J lost 4 bases. The CDR3 totals 14 residues. The germline gives CDR1 MNHNY, CDR2 SVGAGI (reference sequence). The CDR3 DNA sequence: TGTGCCAGCGGAGACAGGGGGGAGGGCACTGAAGCTTTCTTT. This codes for CASGDRGEGTEAFF.

The CDR3, as DNA: TGTGCCAGCTGGAATGGTGGTTGGGACTCCAAGGGGAGGGAGCAGTACTTC. Its translation is CASWNGGWDSKGREQYF. V is TRBV2 and J is TRBJ2-7, with D maybe TRBD2 (6 bases). CDR3 length equals 17 residues. Looked up from germline, CDR1 is SNHLY and CDR2 is FYNNEI. V was clipped by 8 bases and J by 7 bases, with 30 bases between them.

V is TRBV10-2 and J is TRBJ1-1; possible D gene TRBD1, 5 bases. CDR3 length: 15 residues. CDR1 is WSHSY and CDR2 is SAAADI in the germline V gene. With 4 bases removed from V and 1 base from J, the gap between germline ends came to 13 bases. The CDR3 spells CASSGDRLTNTEAFF. The DNA for the CDR3 is TGCGCCAGCAGTGGCGACAGATTAACGAACACTGAAGCTTTCTTT.

This sequence joins TRBV5-6 and TRBJ1-5, with D hard to call. V lost 0 bases to trimming and J lost 6 bases, with 7 bases between them. There are 13 residues in the CDR3. CDR1 SGHDT and CDR2 YYEEEE come from the germline V gene. CDR3 sequence (DNA): TGTGCCAGCAGCTTGGCTTCGGGTCAGCCCCAGCATTTT. Translated: CASSLASGQPQHF.

This chain links TRBV29-1 with TRBJ2-5; D is perhaps TRBD1 (6 bases). The DNA matches TRBJ2-7 better at its end, which makes the J call doubtful. The CDR3 is made up of 13 amino acids. Germline V CDR1 and CDR2: SQVTM, ANQGSEA. The DNA of the CDR3 is TGCAGCGTTGAAGTCCGATTAGGGGGCGAGCAGTACTTC. Protein product: CSVEVRLGGEQYF.

In this sample, this clone turned up a few times. The V call is TRBV25-1, the J call TRBJ1-2; D possibly corresponds to TRBD1 (6 bases). Trimming took off 7 bases at V and 4 bases at J, with 19 bases between the two ends. This CDR3 spans 15 amino acids. Germline values: CDR1 MGHDK, CDR2 SYGVNS. The CDR3 nucleotides are TGTGCCAGCACCGTTAGCAGGGGCGGCGGCTATGGCTACACCTTC. Translation gives CASTVSRGGGYGYTF.

This chain links TRBV6-1 with TRBJ1-5; D ambiguous. Germline V gene sequence: CDR1 MNHNS, CDR2 SASEGT. V was pared by 4 bases and J by 6 bases, with 10 bases between. This CDR3 has 13 amino acids. As DNA, the CDR3 is TGTGCCAGCAGTGTGGGCCGATTTCAGCCCCAGCATTTT. It specifies CASSVGRFQPQHF.

V is TRBV19 and J is TRBJ1-3, with D maybe TRBD1 (5 bases). The germline V gene has CDR1 LNHDA and CDR2 SQIVND (reference sequence). The CDR3 length is 14 residues. The germline V and J ends were trimmed by 6 bases and 4 bases, with 13 bases remaining between them. This CDR3 reads CASRGGNPGNTIYF. For the CDR3, the DNA is TGTGCCAGTAGGGGGGGAAACCCCGGAAACACCATATATTTT.

The CDR3 DNA reads as TGTGCCAGCTCACCAAGAGACAGGGGGCAGGATGGCTACACCTTC. Its protein is CASSPRDRGQDGYTF. The chain joins TRBV18 to TRBJ1-2, with TRBD1 matching over 10 bases. CDR3 length equals 15 residues. Germline CDR1 and CDR2: KGHSH and LQKENI. The ends lost 2 bases at V and 6 bases at J; junction bases unmatched: 6.

V gene TRBV27 combines with J gene TRBJ2-5; 8 bases match TRBD1. V lost 3 bases and J lost 2; bases outside the gene matches: 2. This CDR3 has 14 amino acids. Germline V CDR1 and CDR2: MNHEY, SMNVEV (reference sequence). The CDR3 region is CASSFGTGQETQYF. The DNA for the CDR3 is TGTGCCAGCAGTTTCGGGACAGGACAAGAGACCCAGTACTTC.

This chain joins TRBV11-3 and TRBJ1-1; no clear D gene. The germline gives CDR1 SGHNT, CDR2 YENEEA. The V gene lost 3 bases and the J gene lost 3 bases, with 8 bases spanning the gap. The CDR3 is 13 residues long. DNA of the CDR3: TGTGCCAGCAGCTTGGGCCCAGACACTGAAGCTTTCTTT. Its protein product is CASSLGPDTEAFF.

This clone was picked up a small number of times. The CDR3 DNA reads TGCGCCAGCAGCGACCCCGGAGCTACGGCGCAGTATTTT. This gives the protein CASSDPGATAQYF. V is TRBV4-1 and J is TRBJ2-3; D gene unclear. The CDR3 is 13 residues long. Trimming pared 5 bases from V and 10 bases from J, leaving 16 bases between. Germline CDR1 and CDR2: MGHRA and YSYEKL.

This sequence joins TRBV5-1 and TRBJ1-4; possible D gene TRBD1, 5 bases. V was pared by 4 bases and J by 5 bases, with 18 bases between. The germline V gene has CDR1 SGHRS and CDR2 YFSETQ. The CDR3 is 16 residues long. CDR3 protein: CASSPGGSASNEKLFF. CDR3 sequence (DNA): TGCGCCAGCAGCCCCGGGGGTAGCGCATCGAATGAAAAACTGTTTTTT.

The chain joins TRBV4-2 to TRBJ2-3; 8 positions agree with TRBD2. The germline gives CDR1 LGHNA, CDR2 YNFKEQ. With 1 base clipped from V and 4 bases from J, the junction kept 7 bases outside the gene matches. The CDR3 covers 16 residues. The CDR3 protein is CASSQAGGDLPDTQYF. CDR3 in DNA: TGTGCCAGCAGCCAAGCCGGGGGGGACCTACCAGATACGCAGTATTTT.

The V call is TRBV9, the J call TRBJ1-3, with TRBD1 as a possible D gene (6 bases). Trimming pared 8 bases from V and 0 bases from J, leaving 12 bases between. There are 14 residues in the CDR3. The germline CDR1 and CDR2 sequences are SGDLS and YYNGEE. The CDR3 here is CASQGQASGNTIYF. The CDR3 DNA follows: TGTGCCAGTCAGGGGCAGGCCTCTGGAAACACCATATATTTT.

V gene TRBV9 combines with J gene TRBJ1-4, with TRBD1 matching over 8 bases. The V gene end was trimmed by 4 bases and the J gene end by 8 bases; junction bases not matched to a gene: 7. Germline CDR1 and CDR2: SGDLS and YYNGEE. CDR3 size: 14 residues. The CDR3 sequence: CASSQGQGGEKLFF. Written as DNA, the CDR3 is TGTGCCAGCAGCCAAGGACAGGGCGGGGAAAAACTGTTTTTT.

Of note for this clone: One junction end does not reproduce the germline sequence, and a read error may be involved. The chain recombines TRBV5-1 with TRBJ1-5, with 10 bases that match TRBD1. Germline-derived CDR1 and CDR2 are SGHRS and YFSETQ. CDR3 length equals 14 residues. The DNA of the CDR3 is TGCGCCAGCAGCTGGGGGACAGGGGATCAGCCCCAGAATTTT. It is translated as CASSWGTGDQPQNF.

This chain links TRBV7-2 with TRBJ2-5, with 11 bases fitting TRBD2. V lost 1 base, J lost 2 bases, and 0 bases stayed unmatched. The germline V gene encodes CDR1 SGHTA and CDR2 FQGNSA. CDR3 length: 15 residues. CDR3 region: CASSLGTSGQETQYF. DNA for the CDR3: TGTGCCAGCAGCTTAGGGACTAGCGGGCAAGAGACCCAGTACTTC.

The chain carries TRBV7-8 and TRBJ1-1, with a tentative D call TRBD1 (6 bases). This CDR3 region has 13 residues. The germline V and J ends were trimmed by 3 bases and 4 bases, with 9 bases remaining between them. Per the germline V gene, CDR1 is SGHVS and CDR2 is FQNEAQ. In nucleotides, the CDR3 is TGTGCCAGCAGCTTCACAGGGCGCACTGAAGCTTTCTTT. It is translated as CASSFTGRTEAFF.

The V and J genes are TRBV9 and TRBJ2-1; 12 nucleotides match TRBD2. Germline V lookup: CDR1 SGDLS, CDR2 YYNGEE. The CDR3 spans 16 residues. J was trimmed by 2 bases and V by 5 bases; bases with no gene match: 5. This CDR3 reads CASSRTSGNAYNEQFF. The CDR3 bases are TGTGCCAGCAGTCGGACTAGCGGGAATGCCTACAATGAGCAGTTCTTC.